Following are 13 T cell receptor beta chains from one sample sequenced in a study of shared T cell receptors in the human thymus (dated by TCRdb to the early 2020s). The protocol used for the library was the immunoSEQ multiplex PCR assay. In TCRdb, the immuneACCESS table is reduced to in-frame sequences with V and J assigned. These tables do not hold every clone; where another copy was compared, an unresolved V gene accounts for under half, and the others remain unexplained. The sample table contains 630,000 or so clones; only one count was recorded for around 87% of them. The leading ten clones occupy 0.009% to 0.0095% of the sample. The same sample was also used in a study of human thymus T cells.

Material for sequencing was thymocytes. The receptors shown here come from a boy under two years old with a congenital heart defect. Donor details come from another sample of the same person, matched by shared clones.

Turning to this clone: At one end, the junction sequence differs from germline, possibly due to a read error. The chain has TRBV4-1 and TRBJ2-6; 8 positions match TRBD1. This CDR3 comprises 21 residues. Germline V gene sequence: CDR1 MGHRA, CDR2 YSYEKL. The CDR3: CASSPCWGQQGALSRANVLTF. CDR3 bases: TGCGCCAGCAGCCCGTGTTGGGGCCAGCAGGGGGCCCTCTCTAGGGCCAACGTCCTGACTTTC.

The chain has TRBV5-6 and TRBJ1-2, with D possibly TRBD1 on 6 matching bases. CDR1 and CDR2 from the germline V gene are SGHDT and YYEEEE. The V and J ends lost 4 bases and 7 bases respectively, with 14 bases between them. CDR3 length equals 13 residues. The CDR3: CASSRPQGTGYTF. The CDR3, as DNA: TGTGCCAGCAGCCGACCACAGGGTACTGGCTACACCTTC.

The CDR3 DNA sequence: TGTGCCAGCAGCTACGGACTGCAAGAGACCCAGTACTTC. Its translation is CASSYGLQETQYF. The chain carries TRBV7-6 and TRBJ2-5; D is perhaps TRBD2 (5 bases). V was cut by 4 bases and J by 2 bases, with 8 bases left in between. This CDR3 spans 13 amino acids. In germline, CDR1 is SGHVS, CDR2 FNYEAQ.

This rearrangement joins TRBV6-6 to TRBJ1-1; weak D call: TRBD1 (5 bases). The CDR3 totals 12 residues. The V gene lost 9 bases and the J gene lost 11 bases, with 19 bases spanning the gap. CDR1 and CDR2 (germline): MNHNY, SVGAGI (reference sequence). Here the CDR3 reads CASWGGAGKAFF. In nucleotides, the CDR3 is TGTGCCAGTTGGGGCGGGGCGGGCAAGGCTTTCTTT.

The chain recombines TRBV28 with TRBJ2-7, with D possibly TRBD2 on 5 matching bases. The CDR3 loop spans 15 amino acids. The germline CDR1 and CDR2 sequences are MDHEN and SYDVKM. The V end was cut by 6 bases, the J end by 0 bases, with 15 bases between. The CDR3 DNA reads TGTGCCAGCAGAATGTGGGGAGAGAACTCCTACGAGCAGTACTTC. It specifies CASRMWGENSYEQYF.

The chain has TRBV5-6 and TRBJ1-5; maybe TRBD1 (6 bases). V was pared by 1 base and J by 0 bases, with 14 bases between. This CDR3 has 17 amino acids. Looked up from germline, CDR1 is SGHDT and CDR2 is YYEEEE. The chain's CDR3 is CASSLSQGGGSNQPQHF. CDR3 DNA sequence: TGTGCCAGCAGCTTGTCACAGGGAGGGGGTAGCAATCAGCCCCAGCATTTT.

The chain couples TRBV4-3 to TRBJ2-1; a possible D gene is TRBD2 (6 bases). Germline V gives CDR1 LGHNA, CDR2 YSLEER. Trimming stripped 5 bases from V and 4 bases from J, with 18 bases between. CDR3 length equals 16 residues. The CDR3, as DNA: TGCGCCAGCAGCTTGGAGGGGCCTGATCCTTACAATGAGCAGTTCTTC. This translates into CASSLEGPDPYNEQFF.

This clone has a single count. V gene TRBV25-1 combines with J gene TRBJ2-1; a possible D gene is TRBD1 (7 bases). Trimming removed 8 bases at V and 0 bases at J, with 11 bases between. CDR1 and CDR2 (germline): MGHDK, SYGVNS. The CDR3 runs 14 residues. CDR3 protein: CASGGTVSYNEQFF. The DNA of the CDR3 is TGTGCCAGCGGAGGGACAGTCTCCTACAATGAGCAGTTCTTC.

V usage is TRBV5-4 and J usage is TRBJ2-3; weak D call: TRBD2 (5 bases). Germline V gene lookup returns CDR1 SGHNT and CDR2 YYREEE (reference sequence). The CDR3 is 15 amino acids. Trimming cost V 4 bases and J 0 bases, with 12 bases left between them. The DNA for the CDR3 is TGTGCCAGCAGCAGTCCGGGAATAAGCACAGATACGCAGTATTTT. It yields the protein CASSSPGISTDTQYF.

This chain joins TRBV15 and TRBJ2-3, with 7 positions matching TRBD1. The CDR3 runs to 17 residues. Trimming cost V 2 bases and J 3 bases; bases outside gene matches: 11. Germline V gene data show CDR1 as LNHNV and CDR2 as YYDKDF (reference sequence). CDR3 nucleotides: TGTGCCACCAGCAGACGTACCGGGACAGAAAGGACAGATACGCAGTATTTT. Translation gives CATSRRTGTERTDTQYF.

V is TRBV9 and J is TRBJ1-1, with no clear D. The germline V and J ends were trimmed by 3 bases and 0 bases, with 6 bases remaining between them. CDR1 SGDLS and CDR2 YYNGEE come from the germline V gene. The CDR3 has 13 residues. DNA of the CDR3: TGTGCCAGCAGCGGAGATTTGAACACTGAAGCTTTCTTT. Its translation is CASSGDLNTEAFF. Supplemented by reference TRBV9 and TRBJ1-1, the full variable domain reads DSGVTQTPKHLITATGQRVTLRCSPRSGDLSVYWYQQSLDQGLQFLIQYYNGEERAKGNILERFSAQQFPDLHSELNLSSLELGDSALYFCASSGDLNTEAFFGQGTRLTVV.

The rearrangement joins TRBV6-1 to TRBJ1-2; D might be TRBD1 (5 bases). Trimming took 4 bases from V and 7 from J, leaving 13 bases between them. The CDR3 consists of 13 residues. CDR1 and CDR2 (germline): MNHNS, SASEGT. The CDR3 nucleotides read TGTGCCAGCAGTGTTTGTGGGGCGCGTGGCTACACCTTC. Residues: CASSVCGARGYTF.

The chain uses TRBV7-2 and TRBJ2-7; possibly TRBD2 for D (5 bases). Germline V lookup: CDR1 SGHTA, CDR2 FQGNSA. Trimming shortened V by 4 bases and J by 3 bases, and 16 bases separated the two germline ends. This CDR3 spans 15 amino acids. The CDR3 region is CASSSDRAVLYEQYF. In nucleotides, the CDR3 is TGTGCCAGCAGCTCCGATAGAGCGGTCCTCTACGAGCAGTACTTC.